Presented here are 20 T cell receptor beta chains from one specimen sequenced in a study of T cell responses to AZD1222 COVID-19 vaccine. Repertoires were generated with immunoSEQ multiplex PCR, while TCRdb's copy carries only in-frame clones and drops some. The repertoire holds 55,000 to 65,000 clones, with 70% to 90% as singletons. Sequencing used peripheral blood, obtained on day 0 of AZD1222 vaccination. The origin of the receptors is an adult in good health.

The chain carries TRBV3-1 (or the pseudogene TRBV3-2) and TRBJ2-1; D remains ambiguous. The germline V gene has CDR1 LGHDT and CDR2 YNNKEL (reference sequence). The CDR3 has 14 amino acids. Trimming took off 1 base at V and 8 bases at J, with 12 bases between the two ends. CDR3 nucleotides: TGTGCCAGCAGCCAAGGCCTCTCTGGCGATGAGCAGTTCTTC. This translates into CASSQGLSGDEQFF.

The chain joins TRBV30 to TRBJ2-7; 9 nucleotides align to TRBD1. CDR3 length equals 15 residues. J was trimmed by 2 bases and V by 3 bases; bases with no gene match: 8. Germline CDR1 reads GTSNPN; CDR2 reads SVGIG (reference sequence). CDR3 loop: CAWRSRDRVAYEQYF. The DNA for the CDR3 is TGTGCCTGGAGAAGCCGGGACAGGGTCGCCTACGAGCAGTACTTC. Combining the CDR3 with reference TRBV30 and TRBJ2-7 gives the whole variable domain SQTIHQWPATLVQPVGSPLSLECTVEGTSNPNLYWYRQAAGRGLQLLFYSVGIGQISSEVPQNLSASRPQDRQFILSSKKLLLSDSGFYLCAWRSRDRVAYEQYFGPGTRLTVT.

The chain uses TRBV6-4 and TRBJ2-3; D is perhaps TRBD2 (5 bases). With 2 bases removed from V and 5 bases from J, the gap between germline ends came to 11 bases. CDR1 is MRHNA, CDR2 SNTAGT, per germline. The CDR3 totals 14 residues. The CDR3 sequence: CASSDNGVGDTQYF. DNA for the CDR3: TGTGCCAGCAGTGACAACGGGGTCGGAGATACGCAGTATTTT.

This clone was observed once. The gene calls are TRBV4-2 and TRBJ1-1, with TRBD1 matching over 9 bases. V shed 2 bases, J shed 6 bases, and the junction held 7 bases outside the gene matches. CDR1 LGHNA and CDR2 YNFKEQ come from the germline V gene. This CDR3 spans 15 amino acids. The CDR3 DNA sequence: TGTGCCAGCAGCCAAAGCGACAGGGGGGCCCCTGAAGCTTTCTTT. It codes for CASSQSDRGAPEAFF.

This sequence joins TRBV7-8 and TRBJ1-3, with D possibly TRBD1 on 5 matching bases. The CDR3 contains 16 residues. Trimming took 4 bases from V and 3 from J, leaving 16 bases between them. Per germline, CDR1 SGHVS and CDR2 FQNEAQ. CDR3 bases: TGTGCCAGCAGCTCCACCAGGGTAGGCAGTGGAAACACCATATATTTT. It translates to CASSSTRVGSGNTIYF. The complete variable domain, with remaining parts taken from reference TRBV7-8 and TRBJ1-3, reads GAGVSQSPRYKVAKRGQDVALRCDPISGHVSLFWYQQALGQGPEFLTYFQNEAQLDKSGLPSDRFFAERPEGSVSTLKIQRTQQEDSAVYLCASSSTRVGSGNTIYFGEGSWLTVV.

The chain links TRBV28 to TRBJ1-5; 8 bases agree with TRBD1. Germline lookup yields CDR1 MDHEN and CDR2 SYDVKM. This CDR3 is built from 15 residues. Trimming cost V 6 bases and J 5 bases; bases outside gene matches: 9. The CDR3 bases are TGTGCCAGCAGGGTCCAGGGGGCCGAGGATCAGCCCCAGCATTTT. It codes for CASRVQGAEDQPQHF.

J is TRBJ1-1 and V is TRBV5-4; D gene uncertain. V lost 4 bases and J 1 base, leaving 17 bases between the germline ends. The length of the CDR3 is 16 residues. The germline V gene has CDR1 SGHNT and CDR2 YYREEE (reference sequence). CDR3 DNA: TGTGCCAGCAGCCCCCCCCGGCGGGAACCGAACACTGAAGCTTTCTTT. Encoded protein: CASSPPRREPNTEAFF.

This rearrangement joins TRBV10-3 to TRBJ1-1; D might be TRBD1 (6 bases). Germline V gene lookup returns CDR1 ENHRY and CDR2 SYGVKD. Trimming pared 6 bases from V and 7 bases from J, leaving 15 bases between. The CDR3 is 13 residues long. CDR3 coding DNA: TGTGCCATCAGCGGACCCCGAGGGGGTGAAGCTTTCTTT. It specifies CAISGPRGGEAFF.

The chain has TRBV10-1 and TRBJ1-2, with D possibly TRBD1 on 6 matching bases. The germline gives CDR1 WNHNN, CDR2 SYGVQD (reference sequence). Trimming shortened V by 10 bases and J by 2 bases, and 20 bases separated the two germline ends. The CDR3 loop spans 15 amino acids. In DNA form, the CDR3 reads TGCGCCAACAGACTTATCGGGGGCCGCAACTATGGCTACACCTTC. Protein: CANRLIGGRNYGYTF.

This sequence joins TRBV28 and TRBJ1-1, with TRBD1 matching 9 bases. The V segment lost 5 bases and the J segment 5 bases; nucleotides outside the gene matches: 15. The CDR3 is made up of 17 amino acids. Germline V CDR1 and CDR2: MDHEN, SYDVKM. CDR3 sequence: CASSVPGQGSAGTEAFF. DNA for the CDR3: TGTGCCAGCAGTGTACCGGGACAGGGTTCCGCGGGTACTGAAGCTTTCTTT.

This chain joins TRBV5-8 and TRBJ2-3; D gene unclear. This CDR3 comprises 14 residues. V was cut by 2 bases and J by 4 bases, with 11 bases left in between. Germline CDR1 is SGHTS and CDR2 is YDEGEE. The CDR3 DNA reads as TGTGCCAGCAGCTTCCAGTTACCCCCAGATACGCAGTATTTT. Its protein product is CASSFQLPPDTQYF.

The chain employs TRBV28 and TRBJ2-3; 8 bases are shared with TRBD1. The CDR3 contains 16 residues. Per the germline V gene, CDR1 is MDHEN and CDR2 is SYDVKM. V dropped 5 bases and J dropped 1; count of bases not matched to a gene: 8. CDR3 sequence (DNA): TGTGCCAGCAGTGCCCTTTGGGGACAGGGCACAGATACGCAGTATTTT. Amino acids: CASSALWGQGTDTQYF. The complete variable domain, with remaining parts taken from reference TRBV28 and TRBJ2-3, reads DVKVTQSSRYLVKRTGEKVFLECVQDMDHENMFWYRQDPGLGLRLIYFSYDVKMKEKGDIPEGYSVSREKKERFSLILESASTNQTSMYLCASSALWGQGTDTQYFGPGTRLTVL.

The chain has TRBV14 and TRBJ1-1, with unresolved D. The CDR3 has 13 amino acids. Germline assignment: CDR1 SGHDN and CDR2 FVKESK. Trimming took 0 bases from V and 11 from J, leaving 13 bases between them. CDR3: CASSQEGKRGAFF. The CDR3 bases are TGTGCCAGCAGCCAAGAAGGCAAACGTGGGGCTTTCTTT. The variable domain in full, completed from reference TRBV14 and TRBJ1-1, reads EAGVTQFPSHSVIEKGQTVTLRCDPISGHDNLYWYRRVMGKEIKFLLHFVKESKQDESGMPNNRFLAERTGGTYSTLKVQPAELEDSGVYFCASSQEGKRGAFFGQGTRLTVV.

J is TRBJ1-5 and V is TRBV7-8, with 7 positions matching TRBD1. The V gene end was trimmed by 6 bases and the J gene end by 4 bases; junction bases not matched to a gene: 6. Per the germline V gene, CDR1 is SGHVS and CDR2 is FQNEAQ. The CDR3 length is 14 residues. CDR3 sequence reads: CASRKTGNNQPQHF. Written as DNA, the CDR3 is TGTGCCAGCAGGAAGACAGGGAATAATCAGCCCCAGCATTTT.

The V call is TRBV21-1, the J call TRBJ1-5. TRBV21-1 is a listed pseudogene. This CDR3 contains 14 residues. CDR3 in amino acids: CASSKKGILWPQHF. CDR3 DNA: TGTGCCAGCAGCAAAAAAGGTATTTTGTGGCCCCAGCATTTT.

CDR3 nucleotides: TGTGCCAGCAGTGACGCGGGACAGGGGGCGCGCGAGCAGTACTTC. It yields the protein CASSDAGQGAREQYF. The V gene is TRBV6-1, the J gene TRBJ2-7; 12 nucleotides match TRBD1. The CDR3 spans 15 residues. V shed 3 bases, J shed 6 bases, and the junction held 6 bases outside the gene matches. Germline CDR1 reads MNHNS; CDR2 reads SASEGT.

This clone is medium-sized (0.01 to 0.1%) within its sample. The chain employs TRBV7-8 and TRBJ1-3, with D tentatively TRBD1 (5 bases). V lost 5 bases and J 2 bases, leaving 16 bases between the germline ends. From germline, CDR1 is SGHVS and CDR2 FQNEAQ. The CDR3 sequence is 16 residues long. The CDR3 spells CASSTLTDATGNTIYF. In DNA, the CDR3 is TGTGCCAGCAGCACGCTGACAGACGCAACTGGAAACACCATATATTTT.

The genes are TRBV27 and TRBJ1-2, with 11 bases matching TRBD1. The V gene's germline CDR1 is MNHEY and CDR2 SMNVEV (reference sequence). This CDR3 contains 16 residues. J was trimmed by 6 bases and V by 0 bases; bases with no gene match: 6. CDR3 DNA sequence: TGTGCCAGCAGTTTATCGGACAGGGGGCCAATAGATGGCTACACCTTC. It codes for CASSLSDRGPIDGYTF.

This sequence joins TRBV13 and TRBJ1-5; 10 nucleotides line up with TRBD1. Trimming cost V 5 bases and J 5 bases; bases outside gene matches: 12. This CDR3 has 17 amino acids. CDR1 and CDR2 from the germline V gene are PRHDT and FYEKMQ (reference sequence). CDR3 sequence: CASSLAGDRGQDQPQHF. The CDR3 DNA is TGTGCCAGCAGCCTTGCCGGGGACAGGGGCCAAGATCAGCCCCAGCATTTT.

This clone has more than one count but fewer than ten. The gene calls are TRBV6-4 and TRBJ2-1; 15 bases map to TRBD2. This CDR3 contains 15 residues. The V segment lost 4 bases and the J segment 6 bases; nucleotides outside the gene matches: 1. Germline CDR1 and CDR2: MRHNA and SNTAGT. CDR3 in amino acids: CASSGTSGGANEQFF. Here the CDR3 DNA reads TGTGCCAGCAGTGGGACTAGCGGGGGGGCCAATGAGCAGTTCTTC.